Listed below are T cell receptor beta chains from one sample, sequenced in a study of blood T cell repertoires in COVID-19. The method was immunoSEQ multiplex PCR; TCRdb's version includes in-frame clones alone and lacks a portion of them. The data show more than 45,000 clones, with 80% to 90% seen just once and about 8% held by the top ten. Sequencing was done on a sample of peripheral blood. These receptors all come from a woman in her 70s with active COVID-19. Both conserved end residues are part of each CDR3. D genes are given only for firm matches. Only part of the rows carry a size: once, few, many, or a class if the clone is expanded.

v_call	clone_size	cdr3_length	d_call	j_call	cdr3_aa	cdr3_nt
TRBV3-1/TRBV3-2	-	13	-	TRBJ2-3	CASSSQGTDTQYF	TGTGCCAGCAGCTCACAAGGCACAGATACGCAGTATTTT
TRBV28	-	17	TRBD2	TRBJ2-1	CASSPWTSGTSYNEQFF	TGTGCCAGCAGTCCTTGGACTAGCGGGACCTCCTACAATGAGCAGTTCTTC
TRBV19	-	13	TRBD1	TRBJ2-5	CASSQDREETQYF	TGTGCCAGTAGTCAGGACAGGGAAGAGACCCAGTACTTC
TRBV3-1/TRBV3-2	-	13	-	TRBJ2-1	CASSRLATNEQFF	TGTGCCAGCAGCCGCCTAGCCACCAATGAGCAGTTCTTC
TRBV27	once	14	TRBD2	TRBJ2-7	CASSLSGRLYEQYF	TGTGCCAGCAGTTTAAGCGGGAGGCTCTACGAGCAGTACTTC
TRBV6-6	-	12	-	TRBJ1-6	CASSYENSPLHF	TGTGCCAGCAGTTACGAGAATTCACCCCTCCACTTT
TRBV10-2	-	14	-	TRBJ1-1	CASRAFTGNTEAFF	TGCGCCAGCAGGGCCTTTACAGGGAACACTGAAGCTTTCTTT
TRBV7-9	-	15	-	TRBJ2-5	CASSHARDFQETQYF	TGTGCCAGCAGCCATGCACGGGACTTTCAAGAGACCCAGTACTTC
TRBV11-2	-	14	TRBD1	TRBJ2-1	CASSTRTGGHEQFF	TGTGCCAGCAGCACCCGGACAGGGGGGCATGAGCAGTTCTTC
TRBV4-2	-	15	-	TRBJ1-2	CASSQEGGPRNGYTF	TGTGCCAGCAGCCAAGAAGGGGGTCCACGGAATGGCTACACCTTC
TRBV7-8	-	15	TRBD2	TRBJ2-1	CASSPRDYLTNEQFF	TGTGCCAGCAGCCCTCGGGACTACCTAACCAATGAGCAGTTCTTC
TRBV5-1	-	18	-	TRBJ2-7	CASSLTGSVYSKPYEQYF	TGCGCCAGCAGCTTGACAGGGAGTGTATACTCAAAACCCTACGAGCAGTACTTC
TRBV5-6	-	15	TRBD2	TRBJ2-1	CASSLTLAGGWEQFF	TGTGCCAGCAGCTTGACTCTAGCGGGAGGGTGGGAGCAGTTCTTC
TRBV4-2	-	12	-	TRBJ2-7	CASSQDRSEQYF	TGTGCCAGCAGCCAAGACAGATCCGAGCAGTACTTC
TRBV29-1	once	14	TRBD1	TRBJ2-7	CSVDGQGGFSEQYF	TGCAGCGTTGACGGACAGGGGGGGTTCTCCGAGCAGTACTTC
TRBV7-6	-	15	-	TRBJ1-1	CASSLVGGHREEAFF	TGTGCCAGCAGCTTAGTGGGTGGGCACAGGGAGGAAGCTTTCTTT
TRBV6-5	-	14	TRBD2	TRBJ2-7	CASSYWREGGEQYF	TGTGCCAGCAGTTATTGGCGGGAGGGAGGCGAGCAGTACTTC
TRBV28	-	16	-	TRBJ2-2	CASSLIRRRDTGELFF	TGTGCCAGCAGTTTAATCCGTCGGAGGGACACCGGGGAGCTGTTTTTT
TRBV5-1	-	16	TRBD1	TRBJ1-1	CASSSYRGKGNTEAFF	TGCGCCAGCAGCTCCTACAGGGGCAAAGGGAACACTGAAGCTTTCTTT
TRBV10-3	-	13	TRBD1	TRBJ2-1	CAIRQGANNEQFF	TGTGCCATCAGGCAGGGGGCTAACAATGAGCAGTTCTTC
TRBV3-1/TRBV3-2	-	17	TRBD1	TRBJ2-5	CASSQALLDREEETQYF	TGTGCCAGCAGCCAAGCACTCCTAGACAGGGAAGAAGAGACCCAGTACTTC
TRBV7-6	-	14	-	TRBJ2-1	CASSSARQDNEQFF	TGTGCCAGCAGCTCAGCCCGACAGGACAATGAGCAGTTCTTC
TRBV3-1/TRBV3-2	-	13	-	TRBJ1-1	CASSQDGQTEAFF	TGTGCCAGCAGCCAAGATGGGCAGACTGAAGCTTTCTTT